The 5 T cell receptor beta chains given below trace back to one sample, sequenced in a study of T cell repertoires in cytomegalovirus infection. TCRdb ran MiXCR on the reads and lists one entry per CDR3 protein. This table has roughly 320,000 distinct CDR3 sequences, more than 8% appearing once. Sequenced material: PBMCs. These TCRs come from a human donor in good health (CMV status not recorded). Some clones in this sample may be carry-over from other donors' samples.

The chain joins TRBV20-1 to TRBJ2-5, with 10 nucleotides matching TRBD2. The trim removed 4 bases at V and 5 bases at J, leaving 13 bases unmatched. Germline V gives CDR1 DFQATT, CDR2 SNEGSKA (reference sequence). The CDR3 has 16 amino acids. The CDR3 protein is CSANSGAGGPRETQYF. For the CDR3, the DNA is TGCAGTGCTAACAGCGGAGCGGGGGGGCCGCGGGAGACCCAGTACTTC.

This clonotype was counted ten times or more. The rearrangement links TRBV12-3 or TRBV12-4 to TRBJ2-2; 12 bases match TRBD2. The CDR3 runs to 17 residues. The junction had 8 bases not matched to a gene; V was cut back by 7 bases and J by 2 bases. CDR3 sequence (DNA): TGTGCCAGCACCCTACGGACTAGCGGGGTAAACACCGGGGAGCTGTTTTTT. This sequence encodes CASTLRTSGVNTGELFF.

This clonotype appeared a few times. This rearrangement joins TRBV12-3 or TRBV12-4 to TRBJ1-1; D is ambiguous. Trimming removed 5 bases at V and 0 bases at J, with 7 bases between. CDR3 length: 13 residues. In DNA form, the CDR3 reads TGTGCCAGCAGTCGTAACATGAACACTGAAGCTTTCTTT. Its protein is CASSRNMNTEAFF.

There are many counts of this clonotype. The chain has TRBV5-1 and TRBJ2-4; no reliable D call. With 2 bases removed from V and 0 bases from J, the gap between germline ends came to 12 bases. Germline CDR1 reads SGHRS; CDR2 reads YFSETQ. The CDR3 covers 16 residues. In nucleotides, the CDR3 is TGCGCCAGCAGCTTCAACACCGCGCTAGCCAAAAACATTCAGTACTTC. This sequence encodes CASSFNTALAKNIQYF.

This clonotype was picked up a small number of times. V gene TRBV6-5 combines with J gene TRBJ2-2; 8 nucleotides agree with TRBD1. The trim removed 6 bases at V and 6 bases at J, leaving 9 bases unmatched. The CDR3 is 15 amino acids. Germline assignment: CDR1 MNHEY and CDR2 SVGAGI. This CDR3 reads CASSRTGLSAGELFF. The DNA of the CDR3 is TGTGCCAGCAGCCGGACAGGGCTCTCGGCCGGGGAGCTGTTTTTT.